This is a list of T cell receptor beta chains from one sample in a study of cytomegalovirus exposure and HLA in healthy donors. Clones were sequenced by immunoSEQ multiplex PCR, and TCRdb holds only the in-frame ones, with some missing. The sample holds some 150,000 clones, around four fifths seen once. Input material: PBMCs. The receptors stem from a woman between 50 and 59 years old in good health and CMV-seronegative. Each CDR3 is given with its conserved first and last residue. Fields, in order: V gene, D gene, J gene, CDR3 protein. D genes are given only for firm matches.

v_call: TRBV27; d_call: TRBD1; j_call: TRBJ1-5; cdr3_aa: CASRTTGGSNQPQHF
v_call: TRBV18; d_call: TRBD2; j_call: TRBJ2-3; cdr3_aa: CASSPPGLAGTQYF
v_call: TRBV19; d_call: TRBD1; j_call: TRBJ2-7; cdr3_aa: CASSDQGAHPYEQYF
v_call: TRBV7-2; d_call: NA; j_call: TRBJ2-2; cdr3_aa: CASSFSGTNTGELFF
v_call: TRBV4-3; d_call: TRBD2; j_call: TRBJ2-5; cdr3_aa: CASSQGAGGYETQYF
v_call: TRBV4-1; d_call: TRBD1; j_call: TRBJ1-6; cdr3_aa: CASSQANRGYNSPLHF
v_call: TRBV5-1; d_call: TRBD2; j_call: TRBJ2-1; cdr3_aa: CASMLDLGGFGIDEQFF
v_call: TRBV2; d_call: NA; j_call: TRBJ1-4; cdr3_aa: CASTPSRAVEKLFF
v_call: TRBV4-3; d_call: NA; j_call: TRBJ2-7; cdr3_aa: CASSPGVQGGYEQYF
v_call: TRBV7-2; d_call: NA; j_call: TRBJ2-3; cdr3_aa: CASSLAGLGGTDTQYF
v_call: TRBV18; d_call: TRBD1; j_call: TRBJ1-5; cdr3_aa: CASSPGTGPSNQPQHF
v_call: TRBV27; d_call: NA; j_call: TRBJ1-5; cdr3_aa: CASSLEGGNQPQHF
v_call: TRBV7-2; d_call: NA; j_call: TRBJ1-2; cdr3_aa: CASSLVRGSYGYTF
v_call: TRBV4-3; d_call: NA; j_call: TRBJ2-4; cdr3_aa: CASSYQPRGDIQYF
v_call: TRBV10-3; d_call: NA; j_call: TRBJ2-7; cdr3_aa: CAIKSGHGISYEQYF
v_call: TRBV14; d_call: NA; j_call: TRBJ1-5; cdr3_aa: CASSQESQPQHF
v_call: TRBV28; d_call: TRBD1; j_call: TRBJ1-5; cdr3_aa: CASSKTGTSNQPQHF
v_call: TRBV28; d_call: TRBD2; j_call: TRBJ2-1; cdr3_aa: CASSWGLAGGPNEQFF
v_call: TRBV18; d_call: TRBD2; j_call: TRBJ2-1; cdr3_aa: CASSPGLAGSNEQFF
v_call: TRBV7-3; d_call: TRBD1; j_call: TRBJ1-1; cdr3_aa: CASSPQGAATEAFF
v_call: TRBV5-1; d_call: NA; j_call: TRBJ2-3; cdr3_aa: CASSPSGPGTDTQYF
v_call: TRBV10-3; d_call: NA; j_call: TRBJ2-3; cdr3_aa: CAISPAGAGDTQYF
v_call: TRBV6-5; d_call: TRBD1; j_call: TRBJ1-5; cdr3_aa: CASRPGTGGLQPQHF
v_call: TRBV4-1; d_call: TRBD2; j_call: TRBJ2-5; cdr3_aa: CASTLSGGPQETQYF
v_call: TRBV5-4; d_call: TRBD1; j_call: TRBJ1-2; cdr3_aa: CATQWTGPNDGYTF
v_call: TRBV7-2; d_call: TRBD1; j_call: TRBJ1-2; cdr3_aa: CASSSGQGARGYTF
v_call: TRBV9; d_call: TRBD2; j_call: TRBJ2-5; cdr3_aa: CASSWGLAGGETQYF
v_call: TRBV28; d_call: NA; j_call: TRBJ1-5; cdr3_aa: CASSLMGLRQGNQPQHF
v_call: TRBV2; d_call: NA; j_call: TRBJ1-1; cdr3_aa: CASHLGGGSAEAFF
v_call: TRBV5-6; d_call: NA; j_call: TRBJ1-1; cdr3_aa: CASSLGQVMNTEAFF
v_call: TRBV7-9; d_call: NA; j_call: TRBJ2-7; cdr3_aa: CASSLVETEGSEQYF
v_call: TRBV10-3; d_call: TRBD2; j_call: TRBJ2-2; cdr3_aa: CAISGTGTSATGELFF
v_call: TRBV28; d_call: TRBD1; j_call: TRBJ1-5; cdr3_aa: CASRATGYNQPQHF
v_call: TRBV28; d_call: NA; j_call: TRBJ1-1; cdr3_aa: CASSLQRTGNAEAFF
v_call: TRBV6-5; d_call: NA; j_call: TRBJ1-2; cdr3_aa: CASSPTLPRGGYTF
v_call: TRBV27; d_call: NA; j_call: TRBJ2-7; cdr3_aa: CASSPGSPYEQYF
v_call: TRBV28; d_call: TRBD1; j_call: TRBJ2-7; cdr3_aa: CASALGQYEQYF
v_call: TRBV7-6; d_call: NA; j_call: TRBJ2-7; cdr3_aa: CASSLGAILYEQYF
v_call: TRBV6-5; d_call: TRBD1; j_call: TRBJ2-1; cdr3_aa: CASSYPRDRAPNEQFF
v_call: TRBV7-2; d_call: NA; j_call: TRBJ1-2; cdr3_aa: CASSPGNRAGWGYTF
v_call: TRBV10-3; d_call: NA; j_call: TRBJ2-1; cdr3_aa: CAISERTSSYNEQFF
v_call: TRBV7-2; d_call: NA; j_call: TRBJ2-7; cdr3_aa: CASRVGGQGGREQYF
v_call: TRBV5-1; d_call: NA; j_call: TRBJ1-3; cdr3_aa: CASSSDTGNTIYF
v_call: TRBV9; d_call: TRBD1; j_call: TRBJ2-7; cdr3_aa: CASSRGQGSYEQYF
v_call: TRBV5-4; d_call: TRBD1; j_call: TRBJ1-4; cdr3_aa: CASSSGTGQKLFF
v_call: TRBV7-2; d_call: TRBD1; j_call: TRBJ1-2; cdr3_aa: CASSAERQGINYGYTF
v_call: TRBV7-2; d_call: TRBD1; j_call: TRBJ2-7; cdr3_aa: CASSSNRGGNEQYF
v_call: TRBV19; d_call: NA; j_call: TRBJ1-1; cdr3_aa: CASSPTRSDSKPNTEAFF
v_call: TRBV7-9; d_call: TRBD1; j_call: TRBJ2-7; cdr3_aa: CASSGVAQGSVEEQYF
v_call: TRBV6-6; d_call: NA; j_call: TRBJ2-7; cdr3_aa: CASSYFREDEQYF
v_call: TRBV6-5; d_call: NA; j_call: TRBJ2-7; cdr3_aa: CASSYEGSGWAEQYF
v_call: TRBV29-1; d_call: NA; j_call: TRBJ1-1; cdr3_aa: CSAVGQLNTEAFF
v_call: TRBV19; d_call: TRBD1; j_call: TRBJ1-4; cdr3_aa: CASSTGGLNEKLFF
v_call: TRBV19; d_call: TRBD1; j_call: TRBJ1-1; cdr3_aa: CASSRNLAVGTGGTEAFF
v_call: TRBV18; d_call: NA; j_call: TRBJ2-2; cdr3_aa: CASSPGASGELFF
v_call: TRBV4-2; d_call: TRBD1; j_call: TRBJ1-2; cdr3_aa: CASSIRDRANYGYTF
v_call: TRBV7-2; d_call: NA; j_call: TRBJ1-3; cdr3_aa: CASSLGRDTRGTIYF
v_call: TRBV19; d_call: NA; j_call: TRBJ2-1; cdr3_aa: CASSKRGTPAYNEQFF
v_call: TRBV19; d_call: NA; j_call: TRBJ1-2; cdr3_aa: CASSIAGRESFRYGYTF